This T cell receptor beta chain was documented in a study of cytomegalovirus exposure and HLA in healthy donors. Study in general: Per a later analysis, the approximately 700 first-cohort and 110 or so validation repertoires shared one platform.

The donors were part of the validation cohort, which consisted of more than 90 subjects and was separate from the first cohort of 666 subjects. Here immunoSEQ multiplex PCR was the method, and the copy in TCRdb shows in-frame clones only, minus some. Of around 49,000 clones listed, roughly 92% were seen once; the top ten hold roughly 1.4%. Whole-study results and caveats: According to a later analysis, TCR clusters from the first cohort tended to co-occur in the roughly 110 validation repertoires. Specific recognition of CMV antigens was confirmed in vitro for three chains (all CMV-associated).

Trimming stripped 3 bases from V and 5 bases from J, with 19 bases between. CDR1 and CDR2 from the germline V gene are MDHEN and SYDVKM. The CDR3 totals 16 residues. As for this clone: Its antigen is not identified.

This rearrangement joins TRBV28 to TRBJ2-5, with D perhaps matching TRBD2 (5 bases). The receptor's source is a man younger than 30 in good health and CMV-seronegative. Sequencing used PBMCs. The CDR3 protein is CASSFLIVPGEETQYF. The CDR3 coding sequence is TGTGCCAGCAGTTTCCTAATAGTTCCCGGGGAGGAGACCCAGTACTTC.